This T cell receptor beta chain was observed in a study of prognosis after radiotherapy for stage I lung cancer. Overall study findings and caveats: Reportedly, TRBV and TRBJ gene usage varied with metastasis presence.

Per the germline V gene, CDR1 is SGHKS and CDR2 is YYEKEE (reference sequence). This CDR3 comprises 12 residues. J gave up 7 bases and V 6 bases, and 6 bases lay outside the gene matches. Two-round multiplex PCR on genomic DNA was the method by which TCR beta CDR3 was amplified. Round one of PCR was performed, and it used primers specific to each TRBV and TRBJ gene. TCRdb analysed the multiplex PCR reads with MiXCR anew, one entry per CDR3 protein. The data hold over 25,000 distinct CDR3 sequences, with just over 45% observed a single time. For this clonotype: Its antigen is not known.

J is TRBJ2-7 and V is TRBV5-5, with 8 bases that match TRBD1. The sample was PBMCs, taken before or after stereotactic body radiation therapy (not recorded which). This clonotype was obtained from a donor over 45 with non-small cell lung cancer. CDR3 residues: CASNVQGVEQYF. CDR3 sequence (DNA): TGTGCCAGCAACGTACAGGGGGTTGAGCAGTACTTC. The entire variable domain, with the rest obtained from reference TRBV5-5 and TRBJ2-7, is as follows: DAGVTQSPTHLIKTRGQQVTLRCSPISGHKSVSWYQQVLGQGPQFIFQYYEKEERGRGNFPDRFSARQFPNYSSELNVNALLLGDSALYLCASNVQGVEQYFGPGTRLTVT.